This entry is about one T cell receptor (beta chain). As yet, its antigen is unknown. This sample is part of a study of vaccination effects on CD4 cells after COVID-19. The method was immunoSEQ multiplex PCR; TCRdb's version includes in-frame clones alone and lacks a portion of them. The sample includes just under 75,000 clones, over 65% of them seen just once. Trimming took 5 bases from V and 4 from J; bases not matched to a gene: 6. CDR3 length: 15 amino acids. Per germline, CDR1 SGHTA and CDR2 FQGNSA. Subsequent to approximately 9 days of culture, CD4+ T cells were isolated. BNT162b2 vaccine or mRNA-1273 vaccine was given to participants in two doses.

This rearrangement joins TRBV7-2 to TRBJ2-1; 9 bases line up with TRBD2. The clonotype was recovered from a human donor who received a COVID-19 vaccine. The sequencing here drew on CD4+ T cells from PBMCs cultured without peptide, taken after COVID-19 vaccination. CDR3 sequence: CASSRAGGGYNEQFF. The DNA for the CDR3 is TGTGCCAGCAGCAGAGCGGGGGGCGGGTACAATGAGCAGTTCTTC.